The 14 T cell receptor beta chains in this list originate from one sample, sequenced in a study of cytomegalovirus exposure and HLA in healthy donors. Data came from immunoSEQ multiplex PCR; TCRdb stores just in-frame clones and leaves some out. The sample records about 220,000 clones, around 90% being singletons. Sequenced: PBMCs. The receptors shown here come from a woman between 18 and 29 years old in good health and CMV-seronegative.

The V gene is TRBV11-2, the J gene TRBJ2-7; 14 bases fit TRBD2. V trimming: 4 bases; J trimming: 0 bases; junction bases outside the gene matches: 11. Germline CDR1 and CDR2: SGHAT and FQNNGV. The CDR3 consists of 19 residues. Here the CDR3 reads CASSSLTSGRAESSYEQYF. The CDR3 DNA reads TGTGCCAGCAGCTCCCTGACTAGCGGGAGGGCCGAAAGCTCCTACGAGCAGTACTTC.

The chain is built from TRBV7-3 and TRBJ2-2; possibly TRBD1 for D (5 bases). The CDR3 extends over 14 amino acids. The V gene's germline CDR1 is SGHTA and CDR2 FQGTGA. Trimming left V 4 bases short and J 3 bases short, with 9 bases between. CDR3 amino acids: CASSSDTHTGELFF. The CDR3 coding sequence is TGTGCCAGCAGCTCGGACACCCACACCGGGGAGCTGTTTTTT. The complete variable domain, with remaining parts taken from reference TRBV7-3 and TRBJ2-2, reads GAGVSQTPSNKVTEKGKYVELRCDPISGHTALYWYRQSLGQGPEFLIYFQGTGAADDSGLPNDRFFAVRPEGSVSTLKIQRTERGDSAVYLCASSSDTHTGELFFGEGSRLTVL.

The chain has TRBV10-2 and TRBJ1-2, with a tentative D call TRBD1 (6 bases). Looked up from germline, CDR1 is WSHSY and CDR2 is SAAADI. The CDR3 spans 16 residues. Trimming cost V 3 bases and J 3 bases, with 17 bases left between them. The CDR3 nucleotides are TGCGCCAGCAGTGATCCCTCGGACAGACGGGACTATGGCTACACCTTC. Its translation: CASSDPSDRRDYGYTF.

The rearrangement joins TRBV28 to TRBJ1-2, with D possibly matching TRBD1 (5 bases). CDR1 and CDR2 (germline): MDHEN, SYDVKM. Between the trimmed V and J ends, which lost 2 bases and 4 bases, there was a span of 17 bases. There are 16 residues in the CDR3. The CDR3 nucleotides are TGTGCCAGCAGTTTAGGGTTCGGCAGGGATCTCTATGGCTACACCTTC. Translating gives CASSLGFGRDLYGYTF.

The V gene is TRBV27, the J gene TRBJ2-3, with D possibly being TRBD2 (5 bases). CDR3 length: 16 amino acids. V was shortened by 3 bases and J by 3 bases, with 16 bases between the two germline ends. Looked up from germline, CDR1 is MNHEY and CDR2 is SMNVEV (reference sequence). CDR3 sequence: CASSLYLPGSTDTQYF. In DNA, the CDR3 is TGTGCCAGCAGTTTGTATCTCCCGGGATCAACAGATACGCAGTATTTT.

This clone was detected once. This chain joins TRBV18 and TRBJ2-1, with 9 bases aligning to TRBD1. The CDR3 length is 15 residues. Germline CDR1 and CDR2: KGHSH and LQKENI. The ends lost 2 bases at V and 10 bases at J; junction bases unmatched: 9. The CDR3: CASSPAGTGPREQFF. The CDR3 nucleotides read TGTGCCAGCTCACCAGCGGGGACAGGGCCCAGAGAGCAGTTCTTC. The whole variable domain, remainder taken from reference TRBV18 and TRBJ2-1, is NAGVMQNPRHLVRRRGQEARLRCSPMKGHSHVYWYRQLPEEGLKFMVYLQKENIIDESGMPKERFSAEFPKEGPSILRIQQVVRGDSAAYFCASSPAGTGPREQFFGPGTRLTVL.

The J gene is TRBJ2-7, the V gene TRBV11-3; TRBD2 aligns across 9 bases. The germline CDR1 and CDR2 sequences are SGHNT and YENEEA. The J segment lost 3 bases and the V segment lost 1 base, leaving 4 bases of the junction unmatched. The CDR3 extends over 15 amino acids. CDR3 DNA sequence: TGTGCCAGCAGCTTAGGAGCGGGAGGATACTACGAGCAGTACTTC. As protein: CASSLGAGGYYEQYF.

The chain is built from TRBV2 and TRBJ2-2; 9 bases match TRBD2. The CDR3 has 15 residues. After removal of 5 bases from V and 3 bases from J, the junction contained 4 bases not matched to a gene. CDR1 is SNHLY and CDR2 is FYNNEI in the germline V gene. CDR3 sequence (DNA): TGTGCCAGCAGTTTTCTAGCGGGGTACACCGGGGAGCTGTTTTTT. Translated, it gives CASSFLAGYTGELFF.

The chain is built from TRBV19 and TRBJ2-2; 8 bases align to TRBD1. Germline lookup yields CDR1 LNHDA and CDR2 SQIVND (reference sequence). Unmatched junction bases numbered 11, after V lost 7 bases and J lost 7 bases. This CDR3 is 15 amino acids long. This CDR3 reads CASTSGTGRIGELFF. DNA of the CDR3: TGTGCCAGTACGTCCGGGACAGGAAGAATCGGGGAGCTGTTTTTT. Using reference TRBV19 and TRBJ2-2 for the parts outside the CDR3, the full variable domain is DGGITQSPKYLFRKEGQNVTLSCEQNLNHDAMYWYRQDPGQGLRLIYYSQIVNDFQKGDIAEGYSVSREKKESFPLTVTSAQKNPTAFYLCASTSGTGRIGELFFGEGSRLTVL.

This rearrangement joins TRBV29-1 to TRBJ1-1; 9 bases agree with TRBD1. The V gene end was trimmed by 7 bases and the J gene end by 1 base; junction bases not matched to a gene: 4. The CDR3 extends over 13 amino acids. CDR1 and CDR2 from the germline V gene are SQVTM and ANQGSEA. CDR3 in amino acids: CSGMDRGNTEAFF. The CDR3, as DNA: TGCAGCGGTATGGACAGGGGGAACACTGAAGCTTTCTTT.

CDR3 in DNA: TGCGCCAGCAGCCCCCTAGGGGGGGAGAACTATGGCTACACCTTC. Translated, it gives CASSPLGGENYGYTF. V is TRBV4-1 and J is TRBJ1-2, with D tentatively TRBD1 (6 bases). This CDR3 region has 15 residues. V lost 4 bases and J lost 2, with 14 bases in between. Germline V gene data show CDR1 as MGHRA and CDR2 as YSYEKL.

The chain recombines TRBV27 with TRBJ2-1; TRBD2 aligns across 10 bases. The ends lost 3 bases at V and 5 bases at J; junction bases unmatched: 13. The CDR3 loop spans 18 amino acids. Germline values: CDR1 MNHEY, CDR2 SMNVEV (reference sequence). CDR3 sequence: CASSFMGLAGDPHNEQFF. The CDR3 coding sequence is TGTGCCAGCAGTTTTATGGGGCTAGCGGGAGACCCCCACAATGAGCAGTTCTTC.

J is TRBJ2-5 and V is TRBV30; tentative D call: TRBD2 (6 bases). Germline V CDR1 and CDR2: GTSNPN, SVGIG (reference sequence). CDR3 length: 12 amino acids. V dropped 6 bases and J dropped 5 bases, with 13 bases sitting between them. The CDR3 loop reads CACGDWAETQYF. CDR3 coding DNA: TGTGCCTGCGGGGACTGGGCTGAGACCCAGTACTTC.

The chain links TRBV7-9 to TRBJ2-7; tentative D call: TRBD2 (5 bases). CDR1 and CDR2 (germline): SEHNR, FQNEAQ (reference sequence). The germline V and J ends were trimmed by 5 bases and 2 bases, with 13 bases remaining between them. This CDR3 is 14 amino acids long. In DNA form, the CDR3 reads TGTGCCAGCAGCCCGGGGAACCCCCCCTACGAGCAGTACTTC. Protein: CASSPGNPPYEQYF.